The next 3 T cell receptor beta chains were all read from a single sample in a study of identical twins listed by TCRdb under 2016. Library construction relied on 5' RACE. The data were produced on an Illumina HiSeq 2000. TCRdb trimmed public reads at Q25 via fastp, called clones via MiXCR and kept in-frame beta chains. Under each unique CDR3 protein, matching rows form one entry showing the most common genes and DNA. In this sample the table shows 450,000 to 650,000 distinct CDR3 sequences, roughly 15% of which occur a single time. The ten largest clones take up around 0.48% of the sample. Separately, the same data were catalogued under a study of yellow fever vaccine responses in identical twins.

Input material: CD4+ T cells sorted from blood. These receptors were taken from a woman between 18 and 30 years old in good health.

There are many counts of this clonotype. The chain couples TRBV14 to TRBJ2-3; D is undetermined. V was trimmed by 2 bases and J by 6 bases, leaving 9 bases between them. CDR1 is SGHDN, CDR2 FVKESK, per germline. The CDR3 covers 13 residues. The DNA for the CDR3 is TGTGCCAGCAGCCAACGACTTACCGATACGCAGTATTTT. This sequence encodes CASSQRLTDTQYF.

This clonotype was seen only a few times. The chain joins TRBV11-3 to TRBJ2-5; D is ambiguous. Germline CDR1 reads SGHNT; CDR2 reads YENEEA. The CDR3 is 16 amino acids. With 1 base removed from V and 5 bases from J, the gap between germline ends came to 17 bases. Here the CDR3 DNA reads TGTGCCAGCAGCTTAGGGGTAGGGTCGGATGGGGAGACCCAGTACTTC. Residues: CASSLGVGSDGETQYF.

The V call is TRBV7-2, the J call TRBJ2-4; D is perhaps TRBD2 (5 bases). This CDR3 region has 16 residues. The germline V gene has CDR1 SGHTA and CDR2 FQGNSA. Trimming removed 2 bases at V and 6 bases at J, with 17 bases between. The CDR3 loop reads CASSLSVAISVNIQYF. CDR3 in DNA: TGTGCCAGCAGCTTAAGTGTAGCGATCTCCGTAAACATTCAGTACTTC. The whole variable domain, remainder taken from reference TRBV7-2 and TRBJ2-4, is GAGVSQSPSNKVTEKGKDVELRCDPISGHTALYWYRQSLGQGLEFLIYFQGNSAPDKSGLPSDRFSAERTGGSVSTLTIQRTQQEDSAVYLCASSLSVAISVNIQYFGAGTRLSVL.